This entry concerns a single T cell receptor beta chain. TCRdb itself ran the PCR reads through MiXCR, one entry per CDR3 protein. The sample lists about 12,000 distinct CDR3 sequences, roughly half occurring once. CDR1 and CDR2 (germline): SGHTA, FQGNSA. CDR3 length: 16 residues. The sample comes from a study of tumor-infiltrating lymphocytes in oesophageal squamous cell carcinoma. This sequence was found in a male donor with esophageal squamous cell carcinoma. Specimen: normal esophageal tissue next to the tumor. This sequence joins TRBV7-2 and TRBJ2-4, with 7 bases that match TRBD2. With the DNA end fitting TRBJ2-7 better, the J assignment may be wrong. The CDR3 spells CASSLISAGATYEQYF. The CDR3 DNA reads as TGTGCCAGCAGCTTAATCTCGGCGGGAGCGACTTACGAGCAGTACTTC.